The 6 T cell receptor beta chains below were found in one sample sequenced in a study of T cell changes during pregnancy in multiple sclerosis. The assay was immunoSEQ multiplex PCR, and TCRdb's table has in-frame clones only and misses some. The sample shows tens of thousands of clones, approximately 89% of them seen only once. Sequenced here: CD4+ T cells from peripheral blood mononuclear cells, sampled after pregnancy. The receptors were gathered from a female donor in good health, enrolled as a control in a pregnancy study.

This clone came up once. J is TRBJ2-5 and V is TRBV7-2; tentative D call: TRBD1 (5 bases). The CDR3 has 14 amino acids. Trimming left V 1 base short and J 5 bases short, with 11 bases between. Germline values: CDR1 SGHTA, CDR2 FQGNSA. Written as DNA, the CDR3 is TGTGCCAGCAGCTTAGGAGCAGGGTGGGAGACCCAGTACTTC. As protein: CASSLGAGWETQYF.

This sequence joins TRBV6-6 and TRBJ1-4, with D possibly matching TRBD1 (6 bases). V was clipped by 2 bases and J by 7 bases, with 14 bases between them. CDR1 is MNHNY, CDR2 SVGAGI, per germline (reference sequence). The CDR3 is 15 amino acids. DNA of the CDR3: TGTGCCAGCAGTTACACACGGGGGGCTGGTGAAAAACTGTTTTTT. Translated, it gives CASSYTRGAGEKLFF.

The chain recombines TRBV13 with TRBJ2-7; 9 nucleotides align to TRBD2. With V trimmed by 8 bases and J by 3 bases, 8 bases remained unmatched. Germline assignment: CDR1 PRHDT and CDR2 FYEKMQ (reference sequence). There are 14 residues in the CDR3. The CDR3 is CASRPLAGSYEQYF. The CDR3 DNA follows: TGTGCCAGCCGACCACTAGCGGGTAGCTACGAGCAGTACTTC. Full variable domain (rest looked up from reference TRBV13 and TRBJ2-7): AAGVIQSPRHLIKEKRETATLKCYPIPRHDTVYWYQQGPGQDPQFLISFYEKMQSDKGSIPDRFSAQQFSDYHSELNMSSLELGDSALYFCASRPLAGSYEQYFGPGTRLTVT.

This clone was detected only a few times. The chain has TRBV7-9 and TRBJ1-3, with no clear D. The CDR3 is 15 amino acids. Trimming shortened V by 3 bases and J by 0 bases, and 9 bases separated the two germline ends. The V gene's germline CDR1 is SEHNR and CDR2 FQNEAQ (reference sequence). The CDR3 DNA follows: TGTGCCAGCAGCTTTGGTACAGTCTCTGGAAACACCATATATTTT. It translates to CASSFGTVSGNTIYF.

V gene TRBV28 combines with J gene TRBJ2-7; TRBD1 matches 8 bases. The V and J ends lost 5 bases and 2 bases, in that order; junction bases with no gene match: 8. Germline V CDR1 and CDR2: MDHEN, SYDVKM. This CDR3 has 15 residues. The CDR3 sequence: CASSLRQGRTYEQYF. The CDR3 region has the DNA TGTGCCAGCAGTCTGCGACAGGGGCGAACCTACGAGCAGTACTTC.

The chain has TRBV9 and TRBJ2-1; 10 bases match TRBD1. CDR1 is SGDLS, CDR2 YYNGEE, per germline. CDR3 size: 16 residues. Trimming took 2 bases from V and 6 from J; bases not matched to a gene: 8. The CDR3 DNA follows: TGTGCCAGCAGCGTCGCCGGGACAGGGGTGAGCAATGAGCAGTTCTTC. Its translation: CASSVAGTGVSNEQFF.